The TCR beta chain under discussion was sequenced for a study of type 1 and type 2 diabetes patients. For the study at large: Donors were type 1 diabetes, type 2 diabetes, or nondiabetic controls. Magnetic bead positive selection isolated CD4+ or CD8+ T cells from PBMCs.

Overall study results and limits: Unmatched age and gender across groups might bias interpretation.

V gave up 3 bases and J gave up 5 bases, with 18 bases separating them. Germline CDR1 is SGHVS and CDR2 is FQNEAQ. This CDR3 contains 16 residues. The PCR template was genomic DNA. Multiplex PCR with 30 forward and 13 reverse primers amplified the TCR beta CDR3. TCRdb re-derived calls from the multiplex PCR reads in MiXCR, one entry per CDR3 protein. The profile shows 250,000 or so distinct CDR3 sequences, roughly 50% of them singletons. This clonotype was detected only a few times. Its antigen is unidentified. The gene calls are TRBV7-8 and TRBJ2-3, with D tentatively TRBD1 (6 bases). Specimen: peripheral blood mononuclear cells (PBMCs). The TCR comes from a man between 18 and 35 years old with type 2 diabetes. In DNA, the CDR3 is TGTGCCAGCAGCTTGAGTCTCAGGGGTGTGGGAGATACGCAGTATTTT. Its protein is CASSLSLRGVGDTQYF.